The 5 T cell receptor beta chains below were found in one sample sequenced in a study of T cell clones after liver transplantation. Profiling relied on immunoSEQ multiplex PCR, and the TCRdb table lists in-frame clones only, not all of them. The table lists 98,000 or so clones, 75% to 85% of them singletons. The sequenced sample was CD4+ T cells from blood, obtained before liver transplant. Receptors originate from a human donor who received a liver transplant.

This chain connects TRBV5-5 to TRBJ1-1; D gene ambiguous. V lost 0 bases and J 11 bases, leaving 14 bases between the germline ends. CDR3 length: 13 amino acids. Germline V gene sequence: CDR1 SGHKS, CDR2 YYEKEE (reference sequence). Here the CDR3 reads CASSLAEPGGAFF. CDR3 coding DNA: TGTGCCAGCAGCTTGGCGGAACCAGGAGGTGCTTTCTTT. The whole variable domain, remainder taken from reference TRBV5-5 and TRBJ1-1, is DAGVTQSPTHLIKTRGQQVTLRCSPISGHKSVSWYQQVLGQGPQFIFQYYEKEERGRGNFPDRFSARQFPNYSSELNVNALLLGDSALYLCASSLAEPGGAFFGQGTRLTVV.

V gene TRBV6-4 combines with J gene TRBJ2-1; D might be TRBD2 (6 bases). Germline values: CDR1 MRHNA, CDR2 SNTAGT. The CDR3 is 15 residues long. V was pared by 5 bases and J by 8 bases, with 19 bases between. CDR3 in DNA: TGTGCCAGCAGTAGACTAGGGGCACCCAGCGATGAGCAGTTCTTC. As protein: CASSRLGAPSDEQFF.

CDR3 region: CASSLGLAGTADTQYF. CDR3 nucleotides: TGTGCCAGCAGCCTCGGACTAGCGGGAACGGCAGATACGCAGTATTTT. The genes are TRBV11-2 and TRBJ2-3; TRBD2 matches at 12 bases. This CDR3 is built from 16 residues. Germline V gene data show CDR1 as SGHAT and CDR2 as FQNNGV. V lost 5 bases and J lost 4; bases outside the gene matches: 7.

This rearrangement joins TRBV12-5 to TRBJ1-1, with 8 bases fitting TRBD1. This CDR3 is 16 amino acids long. The germline gives CDR1 LGHNT, CDR2 FRNRAP. Unmatched junction bases numbered 9, after V lost 1 base and J lost 5 bases. CDR3 nucleotides: TGTGCTAGTGGTTTGGCCGCCGGGACAGGAGGGACTGAAGCTTTCTTT. Amino acids: CASGLAAGTGGTEAFF.

This clone was detected a few times. The CDR3 protein is CASRRSVSTGELFF. The CDR3 bases are TGTGCCAGCAGGAGGTCCGTAAGCACCGGGGAGCTGTTTTTT. The V and J genes are TRBV2 and TRBJ2-2; D is unresolved. V dropped 6 bases and J dropped 4 bases, with 12 bases sitting between them. CDR3 length: 14 residues. Looked up from germline, CDR1 is SNHLY and CDR2 is FYNNEI.